This is a list of T cell receptor beta chains from one sample in a study of tumor-infiltrating lymphocytes in primary liver carcinoma. TCRdb redid the calling of the multiplex PCR reads with MiXCR, one entry per CDR3 protein. The repertoire holds around 210,000 distinct CDR3 sequences, with 65% as singletons. The sample was peripheral blood. The origin of the receptors is a woman aged 55-69 years with primary liver carcinoma and hepatitis B virus infection. Both conserved end residues are part of each CDR3. Fields, in order: V gene, J gene, CDR3 length, clone size, CDR3 protein. Clone size is stated in some rows and not others, as once, few, many or a class when expanded.

TRBV5-1	TRBJ2-6	16	few	CVSSLGDGAGANVLTF
TRBV4-3	TRBJ2-2	17	.	CASSQGTGTDLPGELFF
TRBV11-2	TRBJ2-7	15	.	CANSLNRGLTCEQYF
TRBV4-2	TRBJ2-2	16	.	CASSQEVARYTGELFF
TRBV11-2	TRBJ2-4	14	many	CASSTPQGFDIQYF
TRBV6-1	TRBJ2-3	15	.	CVSSYGQGSTDTQYF
TRBV28	TRBJ1-5	16	once	CASRGAVPRGNQPQHF
TRBV29-1	TRBJ2-6	17	.	CSPEHRALGSGANVLTF
TRBV7-8	TRBJ2-3	16	once	CASSQVAGTFTDTQCF
TRBV11-2	TRBJ2-3	17	.	CAGSIVSPSGIADTQCF
TRBV10-1	TRBJ1-3	15	.	CASSELPGSGITIYF
TRBV11-2	TRBJ2-3	17	.	CASSLGGTRVRTDTQYF
TRBV11-3	TRBJ2-1	13	.	CACSVQAGAGQFF
TRBV27	TRBJ2-7	18	few	CASSSRLAPEWGFYEQYF
TRBV5-4	TRBJ2-7	16	.	CASSWSRPGRKDEQYF
TRBV11-2	TRBJ1-3	17	.	CASSSRTGGSIGNTTCF
TRBV11-2	TRBJ2-3	16	.	CVSSSGLAGHTDRQYF
TRBV5-1	TRBJ2-2	17	.	CASSPRRGGRATRELLF
TRBV6-2/TRBV6-3	TRBJ1-6	15	many	CASKNPGSYNSPLHF
TRBV11-2	TRBJ1-1	14	once	CTSSATVGNTEAFF
TRBV7-9	TRBJ2-5	13	once	CASSPVGREAQYF
TRBV11-1	TRBJ2-3	19	few	CASSLRVPTGGRATDTQYF
TRBV29-1	TRBJ1-2	14	.	CGVEAQEGVDGYTF
TRBV29-1	TRBJ1-4	12	many	CSVGTSNEKLFF
TRBV11-2	TRBJ2-6	18	.	CASSLGRGGNPGANVLTF
TRBV11-2	TRBJ2-7	12	.	CASSPRRREQYF
TRBV2	TRBJ2-5	14	.	CASSDNRDSETQYF
TRBV7-9	TRBJ1-2	17	few	CASSLARSAGGDYGYTF
TRBV5-1	TRBJ2-2	15	few	CASRQLLTNTGELFF
TRBV11-2	TRBJ2-7	15	once	CASIIGLVESYEQYF
TRBV12-3/TRBV12-4	TRBJ2-7	12	.	CTSRLRGYEQYF
TRBV11-2	TRBJ1-1	14	.	CASSRGQGSSEAFF
TRBV29-1	TRBJ2-3	13	many	CSVRDPSRDTQYF
TRBV29-1	TRBJ2-5	14	large	CSVAAAGAIETQYF
TRBV11-1	TRBJ2-7	12	.	CASSIGGHEQYF
TRBV29-1	TRBJ1-2	11	many	CSVGPGDGYTF
TRBV6-1	TRBJ1-6	14	.	CANSEGGFGGTLHF
TRBV5-4	TRBJ1-1	15	.	CASSMAGHINTEAFF
TRBV20-1	TRBJ2-1	15	.	CSAMGKQSSYNEQFF
TRBV6-1	TRBJ1-5	14	many	CASSELGGDQPQHF
TRBV19	TRBJ2-7	14	.	CASSAPGQGYEQYF
TRBV28	TRBJ2-5	14	few	CASTLAGVGETQYF
TRBV28	TRBJ2-1	12	few	CASTERGGKPLF
TRBV12-3/TRBV12-4	TRBJ1-6	14	many	CASSLRGGASPLHF
TRBV11-2	TRBJ2-3	15	.	CASSLVPGATDTHYF
TRBV11-2	TRBJ2-5	14	.	CASGPTGRKETQNF
TRBV12-3/TRBV12-4	TRBJ2-1	15	.	CASSPWGASLNEQFF
TRBV11-2	TRBJ1-2	15	many	CASSLGLGADYGYTF
TRBV11-2	TRBJ2-2	23	many	CASSLVPPTPGEGLLLESGELFF
TRBV12-3/TRBV12-4	TRBJ2-1	15	.	CDSSSAVISYNEQFF
TRBV4-2	TRBJ2-3	16	.	CVSSKGRETRSDTQYF